These 8 T cell receptor beta chains share one sample of origin, sequenced in a study of T-cell reconstitution after alpha-beta-depleted transplantation in children. Preparation of the TCRbeta library used unique molecular identifiers. TCRdb processed the PCR reads anew with MiXCR; each CDR3 protein has one entry. The sample lists 330,000 or so distinct CDR3 sequences, around 10% occurring once. The material was PBMCs, obtained before TCRalphabeta/CD19-depleted stem cell transplant. The receptors shown here come from a boy under two years old with acute myeloid leukemia, due to receive a stem cell transplant.

This clonotype was seen ten or more times. The genes are TRBV5-1 and TRBJ2-3; D is uncertain. The CDR3 totals 15 residues. Trimming took off 4 bases at V and 5 bases at J, with 17 bases between the two ends. The germline CDR1 and CDR2 sequences are SGHRS and YFSETQ. DNA of the CDR3: TGCGCCAGCAGCCAATCTTACAGTGGCGAAGATACGCAGTATTTT. This gives the protein CASSQSYSGEDTQYF.

The table lists this clonotype with many counts. The chain employs TRBV5-5 and TRBJ1-1; TRBD1 aligns across 10 bases. V lost 0 bases and J lost 5; bases outside the gene matches: 7. CDR3 length equals 16 residues. CDR1 and CDR2 from the germline V gene are SGHKS and YYEKEE (reference sequence). This chain's CDR3 is CASSLARTGGMTEAFF. CDR3 DNA sequence: TGTGCCAGCAGCTTGGCGAGGACAGGGGGAATGACTGAAGCTTTCTTT.

About this clonotype itself: A much larger clone differs from this one at a single base, so this may be a read error. This chain connects TRBV12-3 or TRBV12-4 to TRBJ2-1, with 15 bases aligning to TRBD2. The CDR3 length is 18 residues. Here the CDR3 DNA reads TGTGCCAGCTGTTTAGCGGGACTAGCGGGGGGTTTCTACAATGAGCAGTTCTTC. The encoded protein is CASCLAGLAGGFYNEQFF.

This clonotype was picked up many times. V and J are TRBV12-3 or TRBV12-4 and TRBJ2-1; 8 bases agree with TRBD2. V was clipped by 6 bases and J by 6 bases; unmatched bases: 10. This CDR3 is 15 amino acids long. DNA for the CDR3: TGTGCCAGCAGCCATCGGGGGGGCAGTTTCAATGAGCAGTTCTTC. This gives the protein CASSHRGGSFNEQFF.

At least ten counts were recorded for this clonotype. CDR3 in amino acids: CASSLDTSGRNEQFF. CDR3 sequence (DNA): TGCGCCAGCAGCTTGGACACTAGCGGGAGGAATGAGCAGTTCTTC. The chain recombines TRBV5-1 with TRBJ2-1, with 12 bases that match TRBD2. The CDR3 totals 15 residues. Germline-derived CDR1 and CDR2 are SGHRS and YFSETQ. V was clipped by 0 bases and J by 7 bases; unmatched bases: 2.

This clonotype was counted at least ten times. V usage is TRBV24-1 and J usage is TRBJ2-3, with a possible D match to TRBD2 (6 bases). Germline assignment: CDR1 KGHDR and CDR2 SFDVKD. This CDR3 spans 15 amino acids. Trimming removed 6 bases at V and 4 bases at J, with 16 bases between. The CDR3 region is CATSPRGGTSDTQYF. Written as DNA, the CDR3 is TGTGCCACCAGTCCACGAGGAGGGACTTCAGATACGCAGTATTTT.

There are many counts of this clonotype. The chain uses TRBV7-2 and TRBJ1-1; the match to TRBD1 covers 7 bases. With 5 bases clipped from V and 0 bases from J, the junction kept 12 bases outside the gene matches. Germline-derived CDR1 and CDR2 are SGHTA and FQGNSA. The CDR3 has 17 amino acids. The CDR3 protein is CASSPPKGAAMNTEAFF. In DNA form, the CDR3 reads TGTGCCAGCAGCCCTCCTAAGGGGGCCGCAATGAACACTGAAGCTTTCTTT.

In its sample, this clonotype was seen many times. The V and J genes are TRBV12-3 or TRBV12-4 and TRBJ2-6, with TRBD1 as a possible D gene (6 bases). The CDR3 has 15 amino acids. The ends were cut back, 6 bases at V and 2 bases at J, with 11 bases in the middle. The CDR3 DNA follows: TGTGCCAGCAGCTCAGGGGTGACTGGGGCCAACGTCCTGACTTTC. This gives the protein CASSSGVTGANVLTF.